The 27 T cell receptor beta chains below all came from one sample that was sequenced in a study of response to subunit inactivated influenza vaccine. TCRdb re-analysed the RT-PCR reads in MiXCR, keeping a single row per CDR3 protein. This sample has 500,000 to 550,000 distinct CDR3 sequences, with under 8.5% found just once. The material was PBMCs from blood, obtained around 25 months after vaccination. The source of these receptors is a man between 45 and 75 years old who received an inactivated influenza vaccine.

In regard to this clonotype: This clone may be a read error of a much larger clone one base away. The V gene is TRBV20-1, the J gene TRBJ2-7; 11 nucleotides agree with TRBD2. From germline, CDR1 is DFQATT and CDR2 SNEGSKA (reference sequence). This CDR3 has 14 amino acids. This CDR3 reads CSSRGTSGSYEQYF. For the CDR3, the DNA is TGCAGTTCTAGAGGGACTAGCGGTTCCTACGAGCAGTACTTC.

Only a few counts were recorded for this clonotype. CDR3 nucleotide sequence: TGCAGTGCTTCTGACAGGGGTGGACTTCAATTCTACGAGCAGTACTTC. Protein: CSASDRGGLQFYEQYF. V and J are TRBV20-1 and TRBJ2-7, with TRBD1 matching 8 bases. Unmatched junction bases numbered 15, after V lost 5 bases and J lost 3 bases. The CDR3 is made up of 16 amino acids. CDR1 and CDR2 from the germline V gene are DFQATT and SNEGSKA (reference sequence).

This chain links TRBV12-3 or TRBV12-4 with TRBJ1-5; D may be TRBD1 (6 bases). V was cut by 3 bases and J by 0 bases, with 27 bases left in between. The CDR3 is made up of 21 amino acids. CDR3 loop: CASSFGNPRTARPHSNQPQHF. CDR3 nucleotide sequence: TGTGCCAGCAGTTTTGGGAACCCACGGACAGCCCGACCACATAGCAATCAGCCCCAGCATTTT.

Ten or more counts support this clonotype. The rearrangement joins TRBV6-5 to TRBJ1-1; D is unresolved. Trimming pared 0 bases from V and 3 bases from J, leaving 8 bases between. CDR3 length: 14 residues. Germline CDR1 is MNHEY and CDR2 is SVGAGI. CDR3 sequence reads: CASSYSLGDTEAFF. Written as DNA, the CDR3 is TGTGCCAGCAGTTACTCTCTGGGAGACACTGAAGCTTTCTTT.

The table lists this clonotype with a few counts. The V and J genes are TRBV12-3 or TRBV12-4 and TRBJ2-6, with D unresolved. Deletions cut 4 bases from V and 7 bases from J, with 5 bases between. The CDR3 is 12 amino acids. CDR3 DNA: TGTGCCAGCAGTTACGTAGCCAACGTCCTGACTTTC. Its protein product is CASSYVANVLTF.

This clonotype has a handful of counts. V usage is TRBV7-9 and J usage is TRBJ2-3, with D perhaps assigned TRBD1 or TRBD2 (5 bases each). The length of the CDR3 is 15 residues. V was cut by 5 bases and J by 4 bases, with 16 bases left in between. Germline values: CDR1 SEHNR, CDR2 FQNEAQ (reference sequence). The CDR3 DNA is TGTGCCAGCAGCCCCCGGGGCCCAGCGGCAGATACGCAGTATTTT. Translation: CASSPRGPAADTQYF.

At least ten counts were recorded for this clonotype. This rearrangement joins TRBV27 to TRBJ1-3; D gene ambiguous. Trimming pared 8 bases from V and 0 bases from J, leaving 8 bases between. The CDR3 loop spans 13 amino acids. Germline V lookup: CDR1 MNHEY, CDR2 SMNVEV (reference sequence). The chain's CDR3 is CASYTSSGNTIYF. DNA for the CDR3: TGTGCCAGCTATACGAGCTCTGGAAACACCATATATTTT.

J is TRBJ2-7 and V is TRBV9, with 7 positions matching TRBD1. Germline lookup yields CDR1 SGDLS and CDR2 YYNGEE. J was trimmed by 3 bases and V by 3 bases; bases with no gene match: 6. The CDR3 has 14 residues. CDR3 bases: TGTGCCAGCAGCGCCAGACAGGGCGGCTACGAGCAGTACTTC. Its protein product is CASSARQGGYEQYF.

Note on this clonotype: Since a much larger clone is just one base distant, this may be a read error. This chain uses TRBV18 with TRBJ2-7; tentative D call: TRBD2 (5 bases). Germline-derived CDR1 and CDR2 are KGHSH and LQKENI. The CDR3 is 13 amino acids. The CDR3 nucleotides read TGTGCCAGCTCACCGGGAGAACCCTACGAGAAGTACTTC. This codes for CASSPGEPYEKYF.

In its sample, this clonotype was seen many times. The gene calls are TRBV10-3 and TRBJ1-6; D perhaps matches TRBD1 (5 bases). V was clipped by 3 bases and J by 15 bases, with 12 bases between them. CDR1 and CDR2 from the germline V gene are ENHRY and SYGVKD. CDR3 size: 12 residues. The CDR3 spells CAISDLRQHLHF. The DNA of the CDR3 is TGTGCCATCAGTGATCTCCGACAGCACCTCCACTTT.

The V and J genes are TRBV5-1 and TRBJ2-3, with 10 bases aligning to TRBD2. CDR1 and CDR2 from the germline V gene are SGHRS and YFSETQ. Trimming removed 1 base from V and 4 bases from J; junction bases left unmatched: 6. The CDR3 runs to 16 residues. The CDR3 sequence is CASSLMTSGSSDTQYF. CDR3 nucleotide sequence: TGCGCCAGCAGCTTGATGACTAGCGGGTCTTCAGATACGCAGTATTTT.

This clonotype has ten or more counts. The chain recombines TRBV25-1 with TRBJ2-1; TRBD1 agrees at 7 bases. The CDR3 has 14 amino acids. CDR1 and CDR2 (germline): MGHDK, SYGVNS. V shed 6 bases, J shed 7 bases, and the junction held 9 bases outside the gene matches. The CDR3 bases are TGTGCCAGCAGGGAGACAGGGAGTTTAAATGAGCAGTTCTTC. Encoded protein: CASRETGSLNEQFF.

This clonotype was seen a few times. V is TRBV10-3 and J is TRBJ2-1, with 10 nucleotides matching TRBD2. Germline-derived CDR1 and CDR2 are ENHRY and SYGVKD. Losses at the gene ends were 6 bases for V and 2 bases for J; bases not matched to a gene: 7. CDR3 length equals 16 residues. CDR3 nucleotides: TGTGCCATCAGATCCGGACTAGCGGAGCCCTACAATGAGCAGTTCTTC. As protein: CAIRSGLAEPYNEQFF.

This clonotype has a count of ten or more. The chain links TRBV3-1 to TRBJ2-1; D unclear. The germline V gene encodes CDR1 LGHDT and CDR2 YNNKEL (reference sequence). This CDR3 region has 17 residues. Trimming took off 1 base at V and 0 bases at J, with 13 bases between the two ends. CDR3 loop: CASSQVYLYSSYNEQFF. DNA for the CDR3: TGTGCCAGCAGCCAAGTTTATTTGTACAGCTCCTACAATGAGCAGTTCTTC.

The table lists this clonotype with many counts. V and J are TRBV29-1 and TRBJ2-1; D gene uncertain. Germline values: CDR1 SQVTM, CDR2 ANQGSEA. V dropped 1 base and J dropped 0 bases, with 13 bases sitting between them. The CDR3 is 16 amino acids. CDR3: CSVEGGLLSSYNEQFF. DNA of the CDR3: TGCAGCGTTGAAGGGGGATTATTGAGCTCCTACAATGAGCAGTTCTTC.

In this sample, this clonotype turned up many times. The chain joins TRBV7-2 to TRBJ2-7; D tentatively fits TRBD1 or TRBD2 (5 bases each). Germline loops: CDR1 SGHTA, CDR2 FQGNSA. The CDR3 runs 14 residues. Trimming removed 5 bases at V and 2 bases at J, with 13 bases between. CDR3 loop: CASSPWGSAYEQYF. The DNA for the CDR3 is TGTGCCAGCAGCCCCTGGGGGAGCGCCTACGAGCAGTACTTC.

This clonotype was seen a handful of times. V and J are TRBV29-1 and TRBJ1-2; TRBD1 is a possible D gene (5 bases). CDR1 is SQVTM and CDR2 is ANQGSEA in the germline V gene. The CDR3 is 14 residues long. V lost 4 bases and J lost 0, with 12 bases in between. The CDR3 nucleotides are TGCAGCGTTGGCCGGGGGGGATCTAACTATGGCTACACCTTC. Translation: CSVGRGGSNYGYTF.

This clonotype has just a few counts. CDR3 bases: TGCGCCAGCAGTGGTGTCGGCGTTACAGAAGAGACCCAGTACTTC. Translating gives CASSGVGVTEETQYF. V and J are TRBV10-2 and TRBJ2-5, with D hard to call. This CDR3 is built from 15 residues. Trimming stripped 4 bases from V and 3 bases from J, with 15 bases between. Germline CDR1 and CDR2: WSHSY and SAAADI.

V usage is TRBV4-1 and J usage is TRBJ1-1, with TRBD1 as a possible D gene (5 bases). The V end lost 1 base, the J end lost 4 bases, and 10 bases lay between the germline ends. CDR1 is MGHRA, CDR2 YSYEKL, per germline. CDR3 length: 14 amino acids. CDR3 in DNA: TGCGCCAGCAGCCAAGGACAGTCTCGCACTGAAGCTTTCTTT. Protein product: CASSQGQSRTEAFF.

Of note for this clonotype: The final CDR3 position lacks the conserved phenylalanine or tryptophan, pointing to a likely read error. The chain combines TRBV12-3 or TRBV12-4 with TRBJ2-1; D possibly corresponds to TRBD2 (5 bases). The length of the CDR3 is 13 residues. V was trimmed by 5 bases and J by 6 bases, leaving 11 bases between them. CDR3 nucleotides: TGTGCCAGCAGTGCCTTGGAGGCCAATGAGCAGTTCTCC. Protein sequence: CASSALEANEQFS.

This clonotype was counted between two and nine times. The chain carries TRBV4-2 and TRBJ1-1, with no clear D. CDR3 length: 13 amino acids. The V gene lost 1 base and the J gene lost 8 bases, with 11 bases spanning the gap. The germline CDR1 and CDR2 sequences are LGHNA and YNFKEQ. CDR3 loop: CASSQGGQAEAFF. Here the CDR3 DNA reads TGTGCCAGCAGCCAAGGAGGCCAGGCCGAAGCTTTCTTT.

The rearrangement uses TRBV5-1 and TRBJ2-6, with D unclear. CDR3 length equals 16 residues. The ends were cut back, 6 bases at V and 2 bases at J, with 15 bases in the middle. CDR1 SGHRS and CDR2 YFSETQ come from the germline V gene. The CDR3 loop reads CASNEQLGPGANVLTF. The DNA of the CDR3 is TGCGCCAGCAATGAGCAGTTAGGGCCTGGGGCCAACGTCCTGACTTTC.

This clonotype appeared a few times. The J gene is TRBJ2-1, the V gene TRBV5-1, with 8 bases matching TRBD1. The CDR3 is 14 residues long. Looked up from germline, CDR1 is SGHRS and CDR2 is YFSETQ. The junction had 2 bases not matched to a gene; V was cut back by 0 bases and J by 6 bases. The CDR3 nucleotides read TGCGCCAGCAGCTTGGTGGACAGGGCCAATGAGCAGTTCTTC. This codes for CASSLVDRANEQFF. The whole variable domain, remainder taken from reference TRBV5-1 and TRBJ2-1, is KAGVTQTPRYLIKTRGQQVTLSCSPISGHRSVSWYQQTPGQGLQFLFEYFSETQRNKGNFPGRFSGRQFSNSRSEMNVSTLELGDSALYLCASSLVDRANEQFFGPGTRLTVL.

On this clonotype: At one of its ends the junction is not consistent with the germline gene, which may arise from a read error. The V gene is TRBV20-1, the J gene TRBJ2-2; D ambiguous. The CDR3 has 15 amino acids. Germline-derived CDR1 and CDR2 are DFQATT and SNEGSKA (reference sequence). The CDR3, as DNA: TGCAGCGCTAGGAGAGAAGACTCAAACACCGGGGAGCTGTTTTTT. It is translated as CSARREDSNTGELFF.

This clonotype was seen a handful of times. The chain recombines TRBV29-1 with TRBJ1-1, with D unclear. The length of the CDR3 is 12 residues. Germline V lookup: CDR1 SQVTM, CDR2 ANQGSEA. The germline V and J ends were trimmed by 0 bases and 11 bases, with 13 bases remaining between them. CDR3 coding DNA: TGCAGCGTTGAAGATAGTGGAGGGCGGGCTTTCTTT. It translates to CSVEDSGGRAFF.

This clonotype was detected a few times. V usage is TRBV5-5 and J usage is TRBJ1-2, with no clear D. This CDR3 has 12 residues. V lost 2 bases and J 3 bases, leaving 5 bases between the germline ends. Per germline, CDR1 SGHKS and CDR2 YYEKEE (reference sequence). The CDR3 DNA follows: TGTGCCAGCAGCTTCGACCACTATGGCTACACCTTC. Protein sequence: CASSFDHYGYTF.

This clonotype showed up just a few times. The rearrangement uses TRBV10-3 and TRBJ2-7, with 7 bases matching TRBD1. V dropped 0 bases and J dropped 9; count of bases not matched to a gene: 5. This CDR3 is built from 13 residues. The germline gives CDR1 ENHRY, CDR2 SYGVKD. CDR3 region: CAISESLDRLQYF. The DNA of the CDR3 is TGTGCCATCAGTGAGTCGTTGGACAGGCTGCAGTACTTC.